This note documents a single T cell receptor beta chain sequence. Study members were between roughly 18 and 89 years old and lived in 24 US regions. Participants had their cohort set by participant-reported clinical history. Germline V gene sequence: CDR1 SNHLY, CDR2 FYNNEI. This CDR3 is 16 amino acids long. V lost 5 bases and J lost 1; bases outside the gene matches: 5. Original methodology: The assay estimated nucleated cells by amplifying reference gene primers. The data were produced by immunoSEQ multiplex PCR, yet TCRdb's version contains in-frame clones alone and is incomplete. V, J and clone size derive from that table, while D and trimming were established from the DNA sequence. The sample consists of under 300,000 clones, 88% of them appearing once. These data are taken from a study of blood T cell repertoires in COVID-19. Overall study: T cells, B-cell-depleted T cells, or PBMCs supplied cDNA or gDNA.

Sequencing was done on a sample of PBMCs or T cells enriched from blood (not recorded which). The TCR originated in a woman aged 40 to 50 with acute COVID-19. This chain links TRBV2 with TRBJ2-1; 10 bases are shared with TRBD1. The CDR3 loop reads CASSQPGQGSYNEQFF. Written as DNA, the CDR3 is TGTGCCAGCAGTCAACCGGGACAGGGGTCCTACAATGAGCAGTTCTTC. Full variable domain (rest looked up from reference TRBV2 and TRBJ2-1): EPEVTQTPSHQVTQMGQEVILRCVPISNHLYFYWYRQILGQKVEFLVSFYNNEISEKSEIFDDQFSVERPDGSNFTLKIRSTKLEDSAMYFCASSQPGQGSYNEQFFGPGTRLTVL.